This T cell receptor (beta chain) was profiled in a study of T cell changes during pregnancy in multiple sclerosis. CDR1 and CDR2 (germline): MNHNS, SASEGT. The CDR3 length is 13 residues. V lost 5 bases and J 1 base, leaving 7 bases between the germline ends. The data were produced by immunoSEQ multiplex PCR, yet TCRdb's version contains in-frame clones alone and is incomplete. The sample records about 83,000 clones, roughly nine tenths being singletons. The sequence derives from a female donor in good health, serving as a control in a pregnancy study. Some clones in this sample may be carry-over from other donors' samples. Sequencing was performed on PBMCs, taken in the first trimester of pregnancy. The V and J genes are TRBV6-1 and TRBJ2-3; D is unclear. The chain's CDR3 is CASSSQGTDTQYF. The CDR3 region has the DNA TGTGCCAGCAGTTCCCAGGGCACAGATACGCAGTATTTT.